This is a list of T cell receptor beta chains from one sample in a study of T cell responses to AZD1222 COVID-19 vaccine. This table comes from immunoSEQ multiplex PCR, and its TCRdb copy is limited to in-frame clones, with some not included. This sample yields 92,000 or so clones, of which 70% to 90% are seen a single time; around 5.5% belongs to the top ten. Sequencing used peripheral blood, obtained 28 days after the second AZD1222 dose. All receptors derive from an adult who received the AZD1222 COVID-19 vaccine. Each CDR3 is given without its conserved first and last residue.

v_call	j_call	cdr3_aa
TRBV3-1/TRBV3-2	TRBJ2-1	ASSRTGLGNEQF
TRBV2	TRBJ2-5	ASSEDRGTHYKETQY
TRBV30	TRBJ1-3	AWTTGYSGNTIY
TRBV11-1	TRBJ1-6	ASSFSGNSPLH
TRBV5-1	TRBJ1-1	ASSLGPRGTEAF
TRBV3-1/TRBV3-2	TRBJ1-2	ASSPHGGKKAYGYT
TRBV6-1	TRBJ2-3	ASSEKLAADTQY
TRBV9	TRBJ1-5	ASSVATIKKQPQH
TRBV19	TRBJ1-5	ATNGGESSQPQH
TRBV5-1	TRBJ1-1	ASSLTSGTGVLGTEAF
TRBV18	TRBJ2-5	ASSPKETQY
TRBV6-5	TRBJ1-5	ASSYSSGKNQPQH
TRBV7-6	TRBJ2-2	ASSKDRGRNTGELF
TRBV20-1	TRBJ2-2	SASPGGASGELF
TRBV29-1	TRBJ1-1	SVSRGGTEAF
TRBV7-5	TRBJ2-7	VSAGGMAYEQY
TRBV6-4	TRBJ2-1	ASSVGAGGPDEQF
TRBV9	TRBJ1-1	ASSASQSRTGSRAF
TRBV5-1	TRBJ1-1	ASSYVRGATEAF
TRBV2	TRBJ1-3	ASTSSGNTIY
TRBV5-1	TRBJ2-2	ASSLGATNTGELF
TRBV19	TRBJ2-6	ASTTGQSGANVLT
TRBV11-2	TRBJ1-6	ASSLAHGNNSPLH
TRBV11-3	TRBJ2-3	ASRPDTDTQY
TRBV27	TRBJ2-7	ATLGGEQY
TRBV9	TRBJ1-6	ASSDSRGQYSSYNSPLH
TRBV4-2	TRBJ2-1	ASSFTGTSSYNEQF
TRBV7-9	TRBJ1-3	ASSPTRTTSGNTIY
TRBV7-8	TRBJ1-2	ASSLDPTVYGYT
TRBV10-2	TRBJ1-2	ASSESKGGYLYGYT
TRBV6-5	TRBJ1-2	ASSDRDFYGYT
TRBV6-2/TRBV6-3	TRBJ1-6	ASSLPRGNSPLH
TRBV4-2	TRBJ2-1	ASSQDPLGGPNEQF
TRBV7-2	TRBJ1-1	ASSVGQGAEEAF
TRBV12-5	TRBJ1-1	ASGWSRQGLNTEAF
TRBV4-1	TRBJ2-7	ASSQVGSRDEQY
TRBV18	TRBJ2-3	ASSPQGTAAYTQY
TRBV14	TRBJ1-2	ASSQDGRNYGYT
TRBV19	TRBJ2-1	ASSTFAGAGEQF
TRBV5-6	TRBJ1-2	ASSLAAGRRVT
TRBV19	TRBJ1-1	ASSSSEGSRTAF
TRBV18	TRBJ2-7	ASSPPQGKSAYEQY
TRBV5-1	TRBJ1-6	ASSLTGGSSYNSPLH
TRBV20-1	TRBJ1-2	SASGAGAGYYGYT
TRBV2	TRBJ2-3	ASRKDTGGTDTQY
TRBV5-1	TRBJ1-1	ASSLEAEKTEAF
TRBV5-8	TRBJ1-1	ASIRFVVMNTEAF
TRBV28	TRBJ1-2	ASSLVPTGSSYGYT
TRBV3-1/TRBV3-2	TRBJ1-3	ASSQDRRRRPISGNTIY
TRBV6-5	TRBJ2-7	ASSYRGTGDEQY
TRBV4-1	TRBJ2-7	ASSQEGTGAYEQY
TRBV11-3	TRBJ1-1	ASSSGQVGTEAF
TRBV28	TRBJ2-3	ASSLAGVTDTQY